This T cell receptor (beta chain) was documented in a study of vaccination effects on CD4 cells after COVID-19. At the level of the study: Every well housed 2.1 million or so PBMC, which grew in culture alongside around 10 IU/ml IL-2 and about 10 ug/ml peptides.

As for this clone: Its specificity is not known.

Culturing for about 9 days preceded CD4+ T cell isolation. Vaccinees lacked prior SARS-CoV-2 infection and tested negative for nucleocapsid antibodies. Libraries were prepared by immunoSEQ multiplex PCR; TCRdb keeps only in-frame clonotypes and omits some of them. The table lists around 41,000 clones, over 80% of them singletons. Per the germline V gene, CDR1 is LNHDA and CDR2 is SQIVND (reference sequence). There are 14 residues in the CDR3. V lost 3 bases, J lost 8 bases, and 16 bases lay in between. Sequences were derived from CD4+ T cells from PBMCs cultured without peptide, sampled before COVID-19 vaccination. This clonotype was sampled from a human donor who received a COVID-19 vaccine. The chain employs TRBV19 and TRBJ1-2, with D perhaps TRBD1 (5 bases). The CDR3 reads CASSMRQGSGGYTF. In DNA, the CDR3 is TGTGCCAGTAGTATGCGCCAGGGCTCGGGCGGCTACACCTTC.